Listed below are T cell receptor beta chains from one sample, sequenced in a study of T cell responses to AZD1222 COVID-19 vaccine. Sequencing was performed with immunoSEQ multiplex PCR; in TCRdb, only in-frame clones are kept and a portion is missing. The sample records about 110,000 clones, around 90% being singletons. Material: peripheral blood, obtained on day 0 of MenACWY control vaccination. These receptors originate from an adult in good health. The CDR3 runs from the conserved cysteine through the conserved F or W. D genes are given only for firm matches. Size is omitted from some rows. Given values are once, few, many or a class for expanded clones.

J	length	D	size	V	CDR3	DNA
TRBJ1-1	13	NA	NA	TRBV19	CASSMLGGTEAFF	TGTGCCAGTAGTATGTTGGGGGGCACTGAAGCTTTCTTT
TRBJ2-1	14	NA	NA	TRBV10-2	CASSLEGGPHEQFF	TGCGCCAGCAGTCTGGAGGGGGGGCCCCATGAGCAGTTCTTC
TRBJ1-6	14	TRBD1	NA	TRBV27	CASKFTGGGSPLHF	TGTGCCAGCAAATTTACAGGGGGCGGTTCACCCCTCCACTTT
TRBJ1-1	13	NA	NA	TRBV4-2	CASSRSGNTEAFF	TGTGCCAGCAGCCGAAGCGGGAACACTGAAGCTTTCTTT
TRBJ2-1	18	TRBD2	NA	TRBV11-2	CASSKSQLAGVPRNEQFF	TGTGCCAGCAGCAAGTCCCAACTAGCGGGGGTGCCCCGCAATGAGCAGTTCTTC
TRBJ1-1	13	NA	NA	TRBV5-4	CASSLTGNTEAFF	TGTGCCAGCAGCTTGACAGGGAACACTGAAGCTTTCTTT
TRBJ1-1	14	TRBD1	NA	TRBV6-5	CASTPAGGNTEAFF	TGTGCCAGCACCCCGGCAGGGGGGAACACTGAAGCTTTCTTT
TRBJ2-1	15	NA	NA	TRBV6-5	CASSYSGEPYNEQFF	TGTGCCAGCAGTTACTCGGGCGAGCCCTACAATGAGCAGTTCTTC
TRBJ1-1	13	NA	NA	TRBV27	CASSANVNTEAFF	TGTGCCAGCAGTGCTAATGTGAACACTGAAGCTTTCTTT
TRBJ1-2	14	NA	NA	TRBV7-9	CASSLSRGPYGYTF	TGTGCCAGCAGCTTATCTCGTGGGCCCTATGGCTACACCTTC
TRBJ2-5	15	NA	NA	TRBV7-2	CASSPQGGFQETQYF	TGTGCCAGCAGCCCCCAGGGGGGTTTTCAAGAGACCCAGTACTTC
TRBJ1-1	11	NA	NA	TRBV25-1	CASRALSEAFF	TGTGCCAGCCGGGCCCTATCTGAAGCTTTCTTT
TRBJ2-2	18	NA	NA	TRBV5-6	CASSSRRVAPLNTGELFF	TGTGCCAGCAGCTCCCGGCGCGTTGCTCCCCTCAACACCGGGGAGCTGTTTTTT
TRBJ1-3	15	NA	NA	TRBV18	CASSPTESSGNTIYF	TGTGCCAGCTCACCAACGGAGAGCTCTGGAAACACCATATATTTT
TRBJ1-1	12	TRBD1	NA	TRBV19	CATRTGNTEAFF	TGTGCCACCCGGACAGGGAACACTGAAGCTTTCTTT
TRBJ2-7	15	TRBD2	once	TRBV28	CASSNSGATSYEQYF	TGTGCCAGCAGTAATAGCGGGGCGACCTCCTACGAGCAGTACTTC
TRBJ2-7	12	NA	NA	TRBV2	CASSAWGGEQYF	TGTGCCAGCAGCGCCTGGGGCGGCGAGCAGTACTTC
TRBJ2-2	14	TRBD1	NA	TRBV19	CASSMTGGTGELFF	TGTGCCAGTAGTATGACAGGGGGGACCGGGGAGCTGTTTTTT
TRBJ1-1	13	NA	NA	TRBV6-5	CASSYRLRTEAFF	TGTGCCAGCAGTTACAGGTTACGGACTGAAGCTTTCTTT
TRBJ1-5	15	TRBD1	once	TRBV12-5	CASGSGQGNNQPQHF	TGTGCTAGTGGTTCTGGACAGGGTAACAATCAGCCCCAGCATTTT
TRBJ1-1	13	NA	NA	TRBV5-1	CASSPMGGTEAFF	TGCGCCAGCAGCCCCATGGGGGGGACTGAAGCTTTCTTT
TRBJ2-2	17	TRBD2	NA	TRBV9	CASSVASGGRRTGELFF	TGTGCCAGCAGCGTAGCTAGCGGGGGGCGGAGAACCGGGGAGCTGTTTTTT
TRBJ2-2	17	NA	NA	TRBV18	CASSSRGVAANTGELFF	TGTGCCAGCTCTAGCCGGGGAGTTGCAGCGAACACCGGGGAGCTGTTTTTT
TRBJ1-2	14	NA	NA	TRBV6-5	CASSYSAPNYGYTF	TGTGCCAGCAGTTACTCGGCACCTAACTATGGCTACACCTTC
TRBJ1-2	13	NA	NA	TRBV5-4	CASSLVEAGGYTF	TGTGCCAGCAGCTTGGTGGAGGCAGGGGGCTACACCTTC
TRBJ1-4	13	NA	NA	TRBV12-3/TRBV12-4	CASSGSVDEKLFF	TGTGCCAGCAGTGGGTCAGTAGATGAAAAACTGTTTTTT
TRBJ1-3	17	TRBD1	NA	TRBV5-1	CASSQRGQTNSGNTIYF	TGCGCCAGCAGCCAAAGGGGACAGACGAACTCTGGAAACACCATATATTTT
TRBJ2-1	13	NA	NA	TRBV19	CASRGTPNNEQFF	TGTGCCAGTAGAGGGACCCCCAACAATGAGCAGTTCTTC
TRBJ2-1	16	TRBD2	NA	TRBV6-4	CASSDSIAGGINEQFF	TGTGCCAGCAGTGACTCGATAGCGGGGGGTATAAATGAGCAGTTCTTC
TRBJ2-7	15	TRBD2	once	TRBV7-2	CATRTSGGYEGVQYF	TGTGCCACCCGGACTAGCGGGGGTTACGAGGGTGTTCAGTACTTC
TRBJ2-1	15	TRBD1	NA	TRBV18	CASSPERTGGNEQFF	TGTGCCAGCTCACCGGAAAGGACAGGGGGCAATGAGCAGTTCTTC
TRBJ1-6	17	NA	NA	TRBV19	CASSNRVQSSYNSPLHF	TGTGCCAGTAGTAACCGGGTCCAGAGCTCCTATAATTCACCCCTCCACTTT
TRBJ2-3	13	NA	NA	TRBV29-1	CSAIRQGTDTQYF	TGCAGCGCTATTCGCCAGGGAACAGATACGCAGTATTTT
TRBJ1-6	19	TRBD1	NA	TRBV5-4	CASSAGTGGRRSYNSPLHF	TGTGCCAGCAGCGCAGGGACAGGTGGCCGCCGGTCCTATAATTCACCCCTCCACTTT
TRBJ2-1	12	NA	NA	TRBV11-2	CASSLDGNEQFF	TGTGCCAGCAGCTTAGACGGGAATGAGCAGTTCTTC
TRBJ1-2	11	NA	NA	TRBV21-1	CANGPFDGYTF	TGTGCCAATGGCCCATTTGATGGCTACACCTTC
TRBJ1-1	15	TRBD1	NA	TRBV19	CASGHPDRGNTEAFF	TGTGCCAGTGGTCACCCCGACAGGGGCAACACTGAAGCTTTCTTT
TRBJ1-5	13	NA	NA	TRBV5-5	CASSLGGGQPQHF	TGTGCCAGCAGCTTGGGGGGAGGGCAGCCCCAGCATTTT
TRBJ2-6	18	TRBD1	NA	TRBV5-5	CASSYLDRGNSGANVLTF	TGTGCCAGCAGCTACCTTGACAGGGGAAACTCTGGGGCCAACGTCCTGACTTTC
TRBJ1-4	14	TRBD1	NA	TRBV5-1	CASRPDREGEKLFF	TGCGCCAGCAGACCTGACAGGGAAGGTGAAAAACTGTTTTTT
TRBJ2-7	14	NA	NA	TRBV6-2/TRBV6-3	CASSYREMAYEQYF	TGTGCCAGCAGTTACAGGGAGATGGCCTACGAGCAGTACTTC
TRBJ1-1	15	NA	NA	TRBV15	CATSRVYGRNTEAFF	TGTGCCACCAGCAGAGTCTATGGCAGGAACACTGAAGCTTTCTTT
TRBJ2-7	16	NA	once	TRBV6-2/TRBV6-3	CASSYSTGSVSYEQYF	TGTGCCAGCAGTTACTCAACAGGGAGCGTTTCCTACGAGCAGTACTTC
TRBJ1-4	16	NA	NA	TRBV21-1	CASSKGTEGLREKLFF	TGTGCCAGCAGCAAAGGGACTGAGGGATTACGGGAAAAACTGTTTTTT
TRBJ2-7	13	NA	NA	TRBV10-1	CASSGSIPGEQYF	TGCGCCAGCAGTGGCAGCATTCCGGGGGAGCAGTACTTC
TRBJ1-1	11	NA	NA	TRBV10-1	CASLGVGEAFF	TGCGCCAGCCTAGGGGTTGGTGAAGCTTTCTTT
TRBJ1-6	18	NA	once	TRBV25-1	CASSELRSLPGYNSPLHF	TGTGCCAGCAGTGAATTGAGAAGTCTTCCAGGGTATAATTCACCCCTCCACTTT
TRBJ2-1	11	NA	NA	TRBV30	CAEDSHNEQFF	TGTGCCGAGGACAGCCACAATGAGCAGTTCTTC
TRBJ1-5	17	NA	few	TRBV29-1	CSVELRAWRYSNQPQHF	TGCAGCGTTGAACTCAGGGCGTGGCGCTATAGCAATCAGCCCCAGCATTTT
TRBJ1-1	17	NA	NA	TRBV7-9	CASSLAPRGSMNTEAFF	TGTGCCAGCAGCTTAGCGCCCCGGGGCAGCATGAACACTGAAGCTTTCTTT
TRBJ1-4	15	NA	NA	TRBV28	CASREHRATNEKLFF	TGTGCCAGCAGAGAACACAGAGCAACTAATGAAAAACTGTTTTTT
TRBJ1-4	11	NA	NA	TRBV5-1	CASSFRGELFF	TGCGCCAGCAGCTTCCGAGGGGAACTGTTTTTT